Listed here are 9 T cell receptor beta chains from one sample, sequenced in a study of naive and memory T cell subsets. Overall study results and limits: Naive repertoires, especially CD8, held a few larger clonotypes, possibly memory cells re-expressing CD45RA.

Both TRBC1 and TRBC2 were covered by a beta constant-region primer of two equimolar oligonucleotides. The ligated cDNA underwent four PCR rounds using SP2 and nested alpha and beta constant-region primers. TCRdb reprocessed the UMI-ligation and nested PCR reads via MiXCR and lists one record per CDR3 protein. This table has about 160,000 distinct CDR3 sequences, roughly 23% appearing once. No cognate antigen is known for these TCRs. Source material: naive CD4+ T cells from blood. These receptors were taken from a human donor in good health.

This chain links TRBV23-1 with TRBJ2-1; 7 nucleotides line up with TRBD1. TRBV23-1 counts as an open reading frame of uncertain function. J lost 0 bases, V lost 1 base, and 6 bases had no gene match. This CDR3 region has 17 residues. CDR3 protein: CASSQCRDRLSYNEQFF. For the CDR3, the DNA is TGCGCCAGCAGTCAATGTCGGGACAGACTCTCCTACAATGAGCAGTTCTTC.

The chain recombines TRBV12-3 or TRBV12-4 with TRBJ1-2; 7 bases map to TRBD1. The J segment lost 4 bases and the V segment lost 5 bases, leaving 7 bases of the junction unmatched. This CDR3 has 14 amino acids. The CDR3 nucleotides read TGTGCCAGCAGTAAAGGGGGCTGGAGCTATGGCTACACCTTC. Its translation: CASSKGGWSYGYTF.

This clonotype was seen more than once but under ten times. The chain has TRBV11-2 and TRBJ2-7; TRBD2 matches 9 bases. V trimming: 6 bases; J trimming: 3 bases; junction bases outside the gene matches: 6. Germline CDR1 reads SGHAT; CDR2 reads FQNNGV. This CDR3 comprises 14 residues. CDR3 DNA: TGTGCCAGCAGTTCCACTAGCGGGCACTACGAGCAGTACTTC. As protein: CASSSTSGHYEQYF.

This clonotype was counted only a few times. J is TRBJ2-7 and V is TRBV3-1; TRBD2 is a possible D gene (6 bases). CDR1 is LGHDT and CDR2 is YNNKEL in the germline V gene (reference sequence). CDR3 length equals 12 residues. V lost 6 bases to trimming and J lost 10 bases, with 16 bases between them. Written as DNA, the CDR3 is TGTGCCAGCAGTCACCCCGGGGGAGGACAGTACTTC. Translated, it gives CASSHPGGGQYF.

This clonotype was counted between two and nine times. The V gene is TRBV18, the J gene TRBJ1-1; D is perhaps TRBD1 (6 bases). CDR1 and CDR2 from the germline V gene are KGHSH and LQKENI. With 2 bases removed from V and 6 bases from J, the gap between germline ends came to 7 bases. There are 12 residues in the CDR3. The CDR3 sequence is CASSPNRAEAFF. Written as DNA, the CDR3 is TGTGCCAGCTCACCAAACAGGGCTGAAGCTTTCTTT.

This chain joins TRBV18 and TRBJ1-3; TRBD1 is a possible D gene (5 bases). Germline V gene data show CDR1 as KGHSH and CDR2 as LQKENI. Trimming took off 2 bases at V and 0 bases at J, with 14 bases between the two ends. The CDR3 sequence is 17 residues long. CDR3 nucleotides: TGTGCCAGCTCACCAGTTAATACAGGACCCTCTGGAAACACCATATATTTT. Translation: CASSPVNTGPSGNTIYF. Filled out from reference TRBV18 and TRBJ1-3, the complete variable domain reads NAGVMQNPRHLVRRRGQEARLRCSPMKGHSHVYWYRQLPEEGLKFMVYLQKENIIDESGMPKERFSAEFPKEGPSILRIQQVVRGDSAAYFCASSPVNTGPSGNTIYFGEGSWLTVV.

The J gene is TRBJ1-1, the V gene TRBV7-2, with unresolved D. The CDR3 is 16 residues long. Germline values: CDR1 SGHTA, CDR2 FQGNSA. Between the trimmed V and J ends, which lost 0 bases and 0 bases, there was a span of 11 bases. CDR3 residues: CASSLAYYGMNTEAFF. CDR3 bases: TGTGCCAGCAGCTTAGCGTACTACGGGATGAACACTGAAGCTTTCTTT.

The chain employs TRBV12-3 or TRBV12-4 and TRBJ1-1; D is unclear. V lost 4 bases to trimming and J lost 1 base, with 7 bases between them. The CDR3 runs 13 residues. DNA of the CDR3: TGTGCCAGCAGTTCGAACACGAACACTGAAGCTTTCTTT. Protein: CASSSNTNTEAFF.

This chain connects TRBV29-1 to TRBJ1-1; D unclear. Trimming shortened V by 7 bases and J by 8 bases, and 11 bases separated the two germline ends. Germline lookup yields CDR1 SQVTM and CDR2 ANQGSEA. This CDR3 comprises 10 residues. DNA of the CDR3: TGCAGCGCCAACAGAGACGAAGCTTTCTTT. Translating gives CSANRDEAFF.